What follows are 6 T cell receptor beta chains derived from one specimen sequenced in a study of blood T cell repertoires in COVID-19. Measured with immunoSEQ multiplex PCR; TCRdb has only the in-frame clones, and not every one. The sample includes about 220,000 clones, 80% to 85% of them seen just once. Sequences were obtained from PBMCs or T cells enriched from blood (not recorded which). The source of these receptors is a woman in her 40s who had recovered from COVID-19.

The V and J genes are TRBV11-2 and TRBJ2-5; D is ambiguous. Germline V CDR1 and CDR2: SGHAT, FQNNGV. Trimming removed 2 bases from V and 3 bases from J, with 4 bases in between. The CDR3 has 12 residues. The CDR3 loop is CASSLHEETQYF. Written as DNA, the CDR3 is TGTGCCAGCAGCTTACATGAAGAGACCCAGTACTTC.

V gene TRBV9 combines with J gene TRBJ2-2; TRBD2 aligns across 16 bases. The CDR3 is 16 amino acids. Per the germline V gene, CDR1 is SGDLS and CDR2 is YYNGEE. Trimming at V came to 4 bases and at J to 6 bases, leaving 3 bases not matched to a gene. The CDR3 sequence is CASSRGLAGGPGELFF. The CDR3 DNA reads as TGTGCCAGCAGCCGGGGACTAGCGGGAGGGCCCGGGGAGCTGTTTTTT. The full variable domain, in which reference TRBV9 and TRBJ2-2 provide the parts outside the CDR3, is DSGVTQTPKHLITATGQRVTLRCSPRSGDLSVYWYQQSLDQGLQFLIQYYNGEERAKGNILERFSAQQFPDLHSELNLSSLELGDSALYFCASSRGLAGGPGELFFGEGSRLTVL.

The table lists this clone with a few counts. DNA for the CDR3: TGTGCCAGCAGCCAGGACCCTAACAGGGGCGAGCAGTACTTC. Translation: CASSQDPNRGEQYF. The chain employs TRBV3-1 (or the pseudogene TRBV3-2) and TRBJ2-7; 7 bases fit TRBD1. Trimming cost V 3 bases and J 6 bases; bases outside gene matches: 8. The CDR3 runs 14 residues. In germline, CDR1 is LGHDT, CDR2 YNNKEL (reference sequence).

The rearrangement links TRBV7-9 to TRBJ1-4, with a tentative D call TRBD1 (6 bases). The germline V and J ends were trimmed by 4 bases and 7 bases, with 13 bases remaining between them. CDR3 length: 14 amino acids. The germline V gene has CDR1 SEHNR and CDR2 FQNEAQ (reference sequence). In DNA form, the CDR3 reads TGTGCCAGCAGCTCTACAGGGATAGGTGAAAAACTGTTTTTT. Residues: CASSSTGIGEKLFF.

This chain uses TRBV30 with TRBJ1-2; 7 bases match TRBD1. CDR1 and CDR2 (germline): GTSNPN, SVGIG (reference sequence). The CDR3 contains 16 residues. Trimming took 1 base from V and 0 from J; bases not matched to a gene: 8. The CDR3 reads CAWSGKQGISNYGYTF. CDR3 DNA sequence: TGTGCCTGGAGTGGGAAACAGGGGATTTCTAACTATGGCTACACCTTC.

The gene calls are TRBV30 and TRBJ2-3; D is possibly TRBD2 (5 bases). CDR3 length: 13 amino acids. In germline, CDR1 is GTSNPN, CDR2 SVGIG (reference sequence). Trimming took 0 bases from V and 6 from J, leaving 10 bases between them. The CDR3 region is CAWSVQIADTQYF. Here the CDR3 DNA reads TGTGCCTGGAGTGTACAAATAGCGGATACGCAGTATTTT.